The T cell receptor beta chain described here comes from a study of blood T cells in healthy people across ages (dated by TCRdb to about 2015). Some background on the complete study: In model experiments, template switching captured about one uniquely barcoded TCR beta cDNA molecule for every two T cells. The donors were divided into four age groups: young (average approximately 17 years), middle-aged (about 40), aged (approximately 64) and long-lived (roughly 82). Two additional independent replicas of 1 million unique cDNA reads from the same blood draw were analyzed for two donors (one aged 18 to 30 and one aged 80 or older). To avoid experimental bias, donors of different ages were distributed randomly across sequencing lanes. Using deep sequencing normalized with unique cDNA molecular identifiers, the study measured how TCR beta repertoire diversity changes with age.

Beyond this particular receptor, the publication reports: The CMV infection status of donors was not known, potentially confounding age-related changes in expanded clonotypes. The long-lived group showed more naive CD4+ T cells, fewer expanded clones and increased TCR diversity than the aged group, suggesting age selection. Observed TCR beta diversity correlated strongly with the percentage of naive T cells measured by flow cytometry. Estimates of total diversity from one million sequenced T cells were regarded as lower bounds and underestimates. As age increased, observed TCR beta diversity per million T cells dropped in a roughly linear way, and a significant reduction was already evident by age around 41. Bulk unsorted PBMC profiling prevented conclusive comparison of naive and antigen-experienced compartments.

Systemically healthy Caucasian individuals from Russia, roughly 40 in total and aged 6 to 90 years, were included as donors. Roughly 10 milliliters of peripheral blood were drawn from each donor into EDTA-treated Vacutainer tubes. Ficoll-Paque density-gradient centrifugation was used to isolate PBMCs, with at least 7 million per sample. Trizol reagent was used to extract total RNA from the PBMCs, yielding at least 6 micrograms per sample. The percentages of naive CD45RAhigh/CD27high T cells were determined by flow cytometry on a PBMC aliquot from every donor. This clonotype appeared a few times. Its antigen is still unknown. No per-base quality is available; no much larger clone lies one base away. CDR1 and CDR2 (MNHEY, SMNVEV) derive from the germline V gene (reference sequence). The V end loses 4 bases and the J end loses 5 bases, and a stretch of 23 bases separates them. The CDR3 contains 17 residues, cysteine and phenylalanine counted. The CDR3 DNA has 51 bases and is translated from base 1.

The method was 5' RACE. Sequencer: Illumina HiSeq 2500. A second PCR of roughly 7 to 11 cycles was run with a J-beta primer mix and a sample-barcoded 5' primer. A unique molecular identifier was introduced onto each TCR beta cDNA molecule by a template-switch 5' adaptor carrying 12 random nucleotides. Each sample yielded at least 2.5 million CDR3-containing paired-end reads. All of the RNA was converted into first-strand cDNA using the Mint cDNA synthesis kit, with a TRBC-specific oligonucleotide serving as the primer. Following uracil-DNA glycosylase treatment, all cDNA underwent a first 18-cycle PCR with the universal primers M1SS and BC2_uni_R. In the source study's methods: Normalization of each sample was performed by random selection of 1 million high-quality reads, each carrying a distinct molecular identifier. Instead of being binned into consensus sequences, reads with shared molecular identifiers were discarded. CDR3 identification, clonotype clustering and error correction used MiTCR with a Q25 quality threshold and the strictest error-elimination algorithm. A nonparametric unseen species model with Euler transformation was used to estimate lower-bound total TCR beta diversity. The raw public data were reprocessed by TCRdb itself: fastp quality trimming at Q25, MiXCR clonotype calling, in-frame beta chains only. Each record represents a unique CDR3 protein, reported with the most common genes and DNA among its rows. These V and J calls derive from TCRdb rather than the authors' analysis. Recorded for this sample are just under 900,000 distinct CDR3 sequences; roughly 26% of them occurred a single time. The ten largest account for approximately 15% of the sample.

Material: blood. In this chain, TRBV27 is recombined with TRBJ2-5, with no confidently assigned D gene. The TCR sequence derives from an elderly woman in good health. At the DNA level, the sequence is TGTGCCAGCAGTTCAAAGAAAGTTAGTAAGATGTTTGAGACCCAGTACTTC. It translates as CASSSKKVSKMFETQYF.